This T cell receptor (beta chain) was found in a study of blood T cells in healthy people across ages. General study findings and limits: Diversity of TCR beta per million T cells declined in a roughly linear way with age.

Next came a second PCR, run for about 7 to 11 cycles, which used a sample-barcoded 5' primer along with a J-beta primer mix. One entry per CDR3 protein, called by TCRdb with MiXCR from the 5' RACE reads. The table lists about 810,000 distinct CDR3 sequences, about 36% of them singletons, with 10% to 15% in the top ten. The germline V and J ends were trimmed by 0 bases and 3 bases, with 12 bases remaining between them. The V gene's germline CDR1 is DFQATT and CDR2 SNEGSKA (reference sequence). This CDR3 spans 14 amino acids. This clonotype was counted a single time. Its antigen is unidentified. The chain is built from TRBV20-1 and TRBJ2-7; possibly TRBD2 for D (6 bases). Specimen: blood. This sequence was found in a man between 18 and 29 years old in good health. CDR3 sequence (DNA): TGCAGTGCTAGAGAAAAGACTAGTTTCTACGAGCAGTACTTC. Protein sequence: CSAREKTSFYEQYF.